One and the same sample provided the 19 T cell receptor beta chains below, sequenced in a study of cytomegalovirus exposure and HLA in healthy donors. Here immunoSEQ multiplex PCR was the method, and the copy in TCRdb shows in-frame clones only, minus some. The repertoire holds 200,000 to 250,000 clones, with approximately 87% as singletons. The sample comprised PBMCs. Receptors were obtained from a woman under 30 in good health and CMV-seronegative.

This clone occurred many times. Other DNA sequences from this sample encode an identical CDR3 as well. The chain joins TRBV4-1 to TRBJ1-2, with D possibly matching TRBD1 (6 bases). The CDR3 runs to 15 residues. The germline V gene has CDR1 MGHRA and CDR2 YSYEKL. Trimming removed 0 bases at V and 4 bases at J, with 12 bases between. CDR3 nucleotides: TGCGCCAGCAGCCAAGATAGTGGAGGGGGCTATGGCTACACCTTC. Protein product: CASSQDSGGGYGYTF.

This sequence joins TRBV20-1 and TRBJ2-1; no firm D call. The length of the CDR3 is 10 residues. From germline, CDR1 is DFQATT and CDR2 SNEGSKA (reference sequence). With 5 bases removed from V and 6 bases from J, the gap between germline ends came to 5 bases. CDR3 loop: CSARSNEQFF. The CDR3 nucleotides are TGCAGTGCTCGAAGCAATGAGCAGTTCTTC.

The J gene is TRBJ1-2, the V gene TRBV30; D unresolved. In germline, CDR1 is GTSNPN, CDR2 SVGIG (reference sequence). Deletions cut 0 bases from V and 7 bases from J, with 12 bases between. The CDR3 totals 13 residues. The CDR3 is CAWSVEFKGGYTF. The CDR3 DNA is TGTGCCTGGAGTGTAGAATTCAAGGGTGGCTACACCTTC.

This clone was seen only a few times. The chain links TRBV6-1 to TRBJ1-1; the D is unclear. This CDR3 comprises 12 residues. Germline CDR1 MNHNS, CDR2 SASEGT. V was pared by 7 bases and J by 10 bases, with 16 bases between. The CDR3 coding sequence is TGTGCCAGCACCCAAGGAAAGGGTCGAGCTTTCTTT. Translated, it gives CASTQGKGRAFF.

The V and J genes are TRBV28 and TRBJ2-7; 9 bases align to TRBD1. This CDR3 has 14 residues. Trimming took 3 bases from V and 7 from J; bases not matched to a gene: 7. Germline V CDR1 and CDR2: MDHEN, SYDVKM. CDR3 amino acids: CASSFGDRVGEQYF. Written as DNA, the CDR3 is TGTGCCAGCAGTTTCGGGGACAGGGTCGGAGAGCAGTACTTC.

J is TRBJ2-1 and V is TRBV7-8; 7 bases match TRBD2. The V segment lost 7 bases and the J segment 2 bases; nucleotides outside the gene matches: 5. The CDR3 consists of 14 residues. CDR1 is SGHVS, CDR2 FQNEAQ, per germline. The CDR3 is CASTLAETYNEQFF. The CDR3 coding sequence is TGTGCCAGCACCCTAGCGGAGACCTACAATGAGCAGTTCTTC.

The genes are TRBV9 and TRBJ2-1; D ambiguous. Germline V gene data show CDR1 as SGDLS and CDR2 as YYNGEE. Trimming took off 5 bases at V and 9 bases at J, with 15 bases between the two ends. The CDR3 is 13 residues long. The CDR3 is CASRGSLDGEQFF. The CDR3, as DNA: TGTGCCAGCAGGGGATCGCTAGACGGTGAGCAGTTCTTC.

The rearrangement joins TRBV4-1 to TRBJ2-1, with 9 nucleotides matching TRBD2. The CDR3 consists of 16 residues. CDR1 MGHRA and CDR2 YSYEKL come from the germline V gene. Trimming removed 1 base from V and 6 bases from J; junction bases left unmatched: 7. The CDR3 is CASSQALAGRGNEQFF. CDR3 nucleotide sequence: TGCGCCAGCAGCCAAGCCCTAGCGGGACGGGGCAATGAGCAGTTCTTC.

The chain has TRBV27 and TRBJ2-1; D gene uncertain. The CDR3 has 12 residues. The germline V and J ends were trimmed by 2 bases and 8 bases, with 7 bases remaining between them. CDR1 is MNHEY, CDR2 SMNVEV, per germline (reference sequence). CDR3 protein: CASSLDLYEQFF. DNA of the CDR3: TGTGCCAGCAGTTTAGACCTATATGAGCAGTTCTTC.

The gene calls are TRBV11-2 and TRBJ2-7, with D maybe TRBD1 (6 bases). Trimming stripped 4 bases from V and 4 bases from J, with 23 bases between. The CDR3 has 17 amino acids. Germline V lookup: CDR1 SGHAT, CDR2 FQNNGV. Here the CDR3 reads CASSSDRPLGGFYEQYF. DNA of the CDR3: TGTGCCAGCAGCTCTGACCGCCCACTAGGGGGTTTTTACGAGCAGTACTTC.

In its sample, this clone was seen once. The chain links TRBV9 to TRBJ1-1; D remains unclear. The V end was cut by 0 bases, the J end by 7 bases, with 10 bases between. This CDR3 is 13 amino acids long. Germline CDR1 SGDLS, CDR2 YYNGEE. CDR3 loop: CASSVVGSSEAFF. The CDR3 bases are TGTGCCAGCAGCGTAGTAGGGTCTAGTGAAGCTTTCTTT.

With respect to this clone: The sample contains more than one DNA sequence encoding this CDR3. The V call is TRBV5-1, the J call TRBJ2-7; tentative D call: TRBD1 (6 bases). From germline, CDR1 is SGHRS and CDR2 YFSETQ. Trimming took off 3 bases at V and 0 bases at J, with 10 bases between the two ends. There are 14 residues in the CDR3. CDR3 DNA: TGCGCCAGCAGCTGGGGACAAGACTCCTACGAGCAGTACTTC. It encodes CASSWGQDSYEQYF.

CDR3 DNA sequence: TGTGCCAGCAGTTTATCTCGCGGCACTGAAGCTTTCTTT. This gives the protein CASSLSRGTEAFF. J is TRBJ1-1 and V is TRBV27; D call uncertain. The CDR3 has 13 residues. V lost 0 bases and J lost 4, with 6 bases in between. Per the germline V gene, CDR1 is MNHEY and CDR2 is SMNVEV (reference sequence).

V and J are TRBV11-2 and TRBJ1-2, with TRBD1 matching 10 bases. Germline values: CDR1 SGHAT, CDR2 FQNNGV. This CDR3 region has 14 residues. Trimming cost V 7 bases and J 6 bases; bases outside gene matches: 8. CDR3 loop: CASTGTGDFDGYTF. The DNA of the CDR3 is TGTGCCAGCACTGGGACAGGGGATTTCGATGGCTACACCTTC.

This rearrangement joins TRBV4-1 to TRBJ2-7; D uncertain. CDR1 is MGHRA, CDR2 YSYEKL, per germline. Trimming cost V 4 bases and J 7 bases, with 14 bases left between them. The CDR3 sequence is 13 residues long. The CDR3 spells CASSPSVGYEQYF. CDR3 bases: TGCGCCAGCAGCCCCTCCGTTGGTTATGAGCAGTACTTC.

This chain uses TRBV2 with TRBJ1-1; D might be TRBD1 (5 bases). Germline V lookup: CDR1 SNHLY, CDR2 FYNNEI. CDR3 length: 15 amino acids. Trimming took 8 bases from V and 1 from J, leaving 17 bases between them. The CDR3 coding sequence is TGTGCCAGCGGGGGGGACGGGACGCCGAACACTGAAGCTTTCTTT. It yields the protein CASGGDGTPNTEAFF.

This rearrangement joins TRBV28 to TRBJ1-5, with 7 bases matching TRBD1. The V and J ends lost 7 bases and 2 bases, in that order; junction bases with no gene match: 2. The CDR3 is 13 residues long. The germline V gene encodes CDR1 MDHEN and CDR2 SYDVKM. In DNA, the CDR3 is TGTGCCAGCAACAGGGGTGGCAATCAGCCCCAGCATTTT. Translation gives CASNRGGNQPQHF.

This clone was observed once. The rearrangement joins TRBV6-1 to TRBJ2-7, with unresolved D. This CDR3 is 13 amino acids long. Trimming left V 5 bases short and J 5 bases short, with 13 bases between. The germline V gene encodes CDR1 MNHNS and CDR2 SASEGT. The CDR3 sequence: CASSQETLNEQYF. Here the CDR3 DNA reads TGTGCCAGCAGTCAGGAGACGCTGAACGAGCAGTACTTC.

This clone was picked up one time. The rearrangement links TRBV5-1 to TRBJ1-1; 7 bases line up with TRBD1. V gave up 2 bases and J gave up 1 base; unmatched junction bases: 2. The CDR3 is 14 residues long. Germline V CDR1 and CDR2: SGHRS, YFSETQ. CDR3 sequence (DNA): TGCGCCAGCAGCTTACAGGGGTGGAACACTGAAGCTTTCTTT. Encoded protein: CASSLQGWNTEAFF.